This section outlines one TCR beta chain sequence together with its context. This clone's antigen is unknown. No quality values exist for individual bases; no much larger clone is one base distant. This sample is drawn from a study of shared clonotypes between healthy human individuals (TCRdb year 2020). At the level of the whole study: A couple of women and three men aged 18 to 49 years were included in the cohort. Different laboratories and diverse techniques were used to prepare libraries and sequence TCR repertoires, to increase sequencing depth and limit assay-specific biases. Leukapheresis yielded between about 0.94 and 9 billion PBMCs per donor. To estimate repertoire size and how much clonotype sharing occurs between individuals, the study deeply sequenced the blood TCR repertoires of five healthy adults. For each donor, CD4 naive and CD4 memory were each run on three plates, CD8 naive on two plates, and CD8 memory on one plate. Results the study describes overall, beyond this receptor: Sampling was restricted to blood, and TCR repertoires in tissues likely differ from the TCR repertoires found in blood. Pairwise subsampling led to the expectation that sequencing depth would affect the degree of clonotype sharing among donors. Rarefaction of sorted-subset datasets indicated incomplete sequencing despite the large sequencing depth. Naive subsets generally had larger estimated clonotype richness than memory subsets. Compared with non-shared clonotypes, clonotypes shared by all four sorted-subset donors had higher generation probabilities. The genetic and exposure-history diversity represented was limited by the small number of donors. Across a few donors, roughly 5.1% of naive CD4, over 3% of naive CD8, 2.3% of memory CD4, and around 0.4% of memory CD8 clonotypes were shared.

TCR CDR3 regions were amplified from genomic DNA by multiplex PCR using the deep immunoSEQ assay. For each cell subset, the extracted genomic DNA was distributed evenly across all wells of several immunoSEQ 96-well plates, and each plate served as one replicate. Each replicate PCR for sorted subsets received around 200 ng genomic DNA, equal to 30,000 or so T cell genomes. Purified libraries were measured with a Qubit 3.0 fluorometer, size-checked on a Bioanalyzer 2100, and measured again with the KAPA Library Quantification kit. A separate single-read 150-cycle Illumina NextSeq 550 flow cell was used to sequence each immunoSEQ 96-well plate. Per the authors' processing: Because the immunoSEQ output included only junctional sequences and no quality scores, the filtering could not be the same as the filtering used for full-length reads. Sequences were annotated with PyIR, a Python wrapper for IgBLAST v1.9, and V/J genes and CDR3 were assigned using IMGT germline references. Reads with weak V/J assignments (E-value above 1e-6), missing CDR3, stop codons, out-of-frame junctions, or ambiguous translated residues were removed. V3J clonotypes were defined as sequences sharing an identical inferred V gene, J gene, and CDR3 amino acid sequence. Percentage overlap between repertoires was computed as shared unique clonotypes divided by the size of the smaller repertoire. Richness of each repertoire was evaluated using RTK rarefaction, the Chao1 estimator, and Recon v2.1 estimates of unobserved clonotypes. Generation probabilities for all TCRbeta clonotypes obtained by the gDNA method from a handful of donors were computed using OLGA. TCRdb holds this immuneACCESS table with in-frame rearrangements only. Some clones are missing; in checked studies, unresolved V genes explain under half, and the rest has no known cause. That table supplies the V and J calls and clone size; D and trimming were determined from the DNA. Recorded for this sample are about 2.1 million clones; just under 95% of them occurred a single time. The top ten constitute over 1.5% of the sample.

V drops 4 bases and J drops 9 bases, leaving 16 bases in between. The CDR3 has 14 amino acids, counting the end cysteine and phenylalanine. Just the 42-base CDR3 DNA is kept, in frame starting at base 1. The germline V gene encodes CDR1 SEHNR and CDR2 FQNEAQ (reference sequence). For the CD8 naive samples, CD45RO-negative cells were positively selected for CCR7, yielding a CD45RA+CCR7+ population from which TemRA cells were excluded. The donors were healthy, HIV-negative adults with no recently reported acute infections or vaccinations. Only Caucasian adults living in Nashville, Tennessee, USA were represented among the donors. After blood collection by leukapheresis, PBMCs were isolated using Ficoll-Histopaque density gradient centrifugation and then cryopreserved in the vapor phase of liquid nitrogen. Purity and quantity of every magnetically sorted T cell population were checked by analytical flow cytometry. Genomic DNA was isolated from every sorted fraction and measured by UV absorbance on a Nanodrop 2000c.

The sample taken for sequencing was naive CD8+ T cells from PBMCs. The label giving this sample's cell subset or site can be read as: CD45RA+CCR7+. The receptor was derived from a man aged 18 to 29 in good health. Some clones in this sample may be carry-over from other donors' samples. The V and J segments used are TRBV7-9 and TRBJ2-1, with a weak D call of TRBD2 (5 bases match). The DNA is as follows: TGTGCCAGCAGCTCCCGGACCGGCGCGGGTGAGCAGTTCTTC. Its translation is CASSSRTGAGEQFF.